Listed below are T cell receptor beta chains from one sample, sequenced in a study of T-cell reconstitution after alpha-beta-depleted transplantation in children. MiXCR, applied by TCRdb to the PCR reads, yields one record per CDR3 protein. Of over 550,000 distinct CDR3 sequences listed, approximately 10% are singletons. The sample here was PBMCs from the stem cell graft donor, taken from the stem cell graft. Receptor source: a human donor who donated a stem cell graft to a child with acute myeloid leukemia. The conserved cysteine and the conserved F or W are not part of the CDR3 here.

j_call: TRBJ2-7
v_call: TRBV27
cdr3_aa: ASSAGGPVYEQY

j_call: TRBJ2-3
v_call: TRBV11-2
cdr3_aa: ASSAGIGGTDTQY

j_call: TRBJ1-3
v_call: TRBV20-1
cdr3_aa: SARGQGIRNTIY

j_call: TRBJ2-7
v_call: TRBV12-3/TRBV12-4
cdr3_aa: ASSPHGYEQY

j_call: TRBJ2-3
v_call: TRBV20-1
cdr3_aa: SASGTSGSWGTDTQY

j_call: TRBJ2-2
v_call: TRBV5-6
cdr3_aa: ASSPRRGGNTGELF

j_call: TRBJ1-2
v_call: TRBV6-6
cdr3_aa: ASSPQGTYGYT

j_call: TRBJ2-1
v_call: TRBV7-9
cdr3_aa: ASSLVGTSGAIGEQF

j_call: TRBJ2-3
v_call: TRBV27
cdr3_aa: ASSSWGLGGDTQY

j_call: TRBJ1-5
v_call: TRBV7-2
cdr3_aa: ASSLGTALNQPQH

j_call: TRBJ2-3
v_call: TRBV15
cdr3_aa: ATSRGSIAGIDTDTQY

j_call: TRBJ2-3
v_call: TRBV29-1
cdr3_aa: SLVESGRAPPDTQY

j_call: TRBJ1-6
v_call: TRBV3-1
cdr3_aa: ASSQESRGNSPLH

j_call: TRBJ1-1
v_call: TRBV5-1
cdr3_aa: ASSLDGREYTEAF

j_call: TRBJ2-7
v_call: TRBV7-9
cdr3_aa: ASSFFGQGPSYEQY

j_call: TRBJ1-2
v_call: TRBV28
cdr3_aa: ASSLPYRVGGYT

j_call: TRBJ1-1
v_call: TRBV2
cdr3_aa: ASSAGGNGNTEAF

j_call: TRBJ2-7
v_call: TRBV5-1
cdr3_aa: ASSGTSGRRSYEQY

j_call: TRBJ2-5
v_call: TRBV9
cdr3_aa: ASSVDLQETQY

j_call: TRBJ1-6
v_call: TRBV28
cdr3_aa: ASSPGQGVTPLH

j_call: TRBJ2-1
v_call: TRBV29-1
cdr3_aa: SLTFYSYNEQF

j_call: TRBJ2-6
v_call: TRBV7-2
cdr3_aa: ASSLDGTSGANVLT

j_call: TRBJ2-1
v_call: TRBV7-2
cdr3_aa: ASSFTGGGPNEQF

j_call: TRBJ2-1
v_call: TRBV7-9
cdr3_aa: ASSLIQGVVGDNEQF

j_call: TRBJ2-7
v_call: TRBV25-1
cdr3_aa: ASSVTREQY

j_call: TRBJ2-4
v_call: TRBV4-1
cdr3_aa: ASSSPSTAKNIQY

j_call: TRBJ1-5
v_call: TRBV6-4
cdr3_aa: ASSETSPYSNQPQH

j_call: TRBJ1-5
v_call: TRBV10-3
cdr3_aa: ASKVGSSDSNQPQH

j_call: TRBJ2-7
v_call: TRBV6-2/TRBV6-3
cdr3_aa: ASRPGQGASDEQY

j_call: TRBJ2-5
v_call: TRBV29-1
cdr3_aa: SVGPGGRFRRETQY

j_call: TRBJ2-3
v_call: TRBV12-3/TRBV12-4
cdr3_aa: ASTQGTDTQY

j_call: TRBJ1-2
v_call: TRBV3-1
cdr3_aa: ASSQGLDGYT

j_call: TRBJ2-2
v_call: TRBV19
cdr3_aa: ASGTSGSLPTGELF

j_call: TRBJ2-1
v_call: TRBV5-1
cdr3_aa: ASSSRTGGMSYNEQF

j_call: TRBJ1-1
v_call: TRBV5-6
cdr3_aa: ASSRGQGIAAF

j_call: TRBJ2-7
v_call: TRBV6-2/TRBV6-3
cdr3_aa: ASEGTRPIEQY

j_call: TRBJ2-5
v_call: TRBV5-1
cdr3_aa: ASSSGGLAVYQETQY

j_call: TRBJ2-2
v_call: TRBV20-1
cdr3_aa: SARLAGTGELF

j_call: TRBJ1-3
v_call: TRBV29-1
cdr3_aa: SVENGYSGNTIY